This T cell receptor beta chain was recovered during a study of T cell changes during pregnancy in multiple sclerosis. Trimming removed 6 bases at V and 0 bases at J, with 12 bases between. Germline-derived CDR1 and CDR2 are MNHEY and SVGAGI. The CDR3 loop spans 15 amino acids. Method: immunoSEQ multiplex PCR; TCRdb's copy keeps in-frame clones and lacks some. The sample has approximately 50,000 clones, around 90% seen once. V gene TRBV6-5 combines with J gene TRBJ2-1; D is possibly TRBD2 (6 bases). The sample in question was CD4+ T cells from peripheral blood mononuclear cells, obtained after pregnancy. The receptor was isolated from a female donor in good health, enrolled as a control in a pregnancy study. This CDR3 reads CASRQDYSSYNEQFF. CDR3 nucleotide sequence: TGTGCCAGCAGACAGGACTATAGCTCCTACAATGAGCAGTTCTTC.